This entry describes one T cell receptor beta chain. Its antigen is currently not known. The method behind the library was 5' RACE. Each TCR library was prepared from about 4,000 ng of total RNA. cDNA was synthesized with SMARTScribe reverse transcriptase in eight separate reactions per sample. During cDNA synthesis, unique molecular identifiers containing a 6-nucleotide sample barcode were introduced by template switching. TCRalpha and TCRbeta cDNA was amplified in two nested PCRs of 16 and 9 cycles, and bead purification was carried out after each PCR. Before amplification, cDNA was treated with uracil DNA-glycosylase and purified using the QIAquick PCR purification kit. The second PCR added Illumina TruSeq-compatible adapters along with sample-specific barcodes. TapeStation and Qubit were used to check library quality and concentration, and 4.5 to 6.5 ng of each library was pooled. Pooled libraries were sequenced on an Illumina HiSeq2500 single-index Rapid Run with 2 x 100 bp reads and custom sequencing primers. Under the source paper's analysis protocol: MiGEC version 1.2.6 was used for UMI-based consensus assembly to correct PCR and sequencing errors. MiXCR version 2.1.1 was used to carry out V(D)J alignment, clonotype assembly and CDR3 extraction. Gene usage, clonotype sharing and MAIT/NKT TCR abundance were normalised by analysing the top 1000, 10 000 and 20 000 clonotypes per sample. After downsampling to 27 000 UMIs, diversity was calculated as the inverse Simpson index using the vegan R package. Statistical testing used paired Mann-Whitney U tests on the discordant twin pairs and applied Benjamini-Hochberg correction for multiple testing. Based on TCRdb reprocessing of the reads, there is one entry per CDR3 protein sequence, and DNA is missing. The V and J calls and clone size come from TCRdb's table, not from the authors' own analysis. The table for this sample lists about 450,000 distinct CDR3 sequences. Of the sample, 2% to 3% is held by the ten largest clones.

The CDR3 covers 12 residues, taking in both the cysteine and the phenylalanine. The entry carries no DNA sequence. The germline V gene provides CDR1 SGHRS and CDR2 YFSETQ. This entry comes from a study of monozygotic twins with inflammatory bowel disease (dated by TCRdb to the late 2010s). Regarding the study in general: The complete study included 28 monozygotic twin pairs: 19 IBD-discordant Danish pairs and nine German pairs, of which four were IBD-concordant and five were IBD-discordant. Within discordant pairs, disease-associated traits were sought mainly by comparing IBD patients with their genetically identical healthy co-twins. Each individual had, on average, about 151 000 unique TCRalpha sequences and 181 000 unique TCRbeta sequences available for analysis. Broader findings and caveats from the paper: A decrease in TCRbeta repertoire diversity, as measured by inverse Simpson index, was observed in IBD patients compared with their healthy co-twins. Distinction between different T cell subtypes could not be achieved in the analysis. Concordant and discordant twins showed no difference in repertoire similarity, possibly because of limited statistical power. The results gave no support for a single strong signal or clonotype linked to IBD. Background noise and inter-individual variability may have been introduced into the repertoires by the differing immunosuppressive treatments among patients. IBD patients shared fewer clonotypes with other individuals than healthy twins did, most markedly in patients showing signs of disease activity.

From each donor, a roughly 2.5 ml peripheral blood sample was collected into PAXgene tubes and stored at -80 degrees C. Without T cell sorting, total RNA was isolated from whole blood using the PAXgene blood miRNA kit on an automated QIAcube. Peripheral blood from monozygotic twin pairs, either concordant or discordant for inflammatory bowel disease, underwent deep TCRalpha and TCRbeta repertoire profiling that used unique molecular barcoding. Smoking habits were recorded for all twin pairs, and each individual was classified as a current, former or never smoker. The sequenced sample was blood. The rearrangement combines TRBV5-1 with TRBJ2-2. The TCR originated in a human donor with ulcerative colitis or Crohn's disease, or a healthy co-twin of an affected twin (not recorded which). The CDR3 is CASSLNPGELFF. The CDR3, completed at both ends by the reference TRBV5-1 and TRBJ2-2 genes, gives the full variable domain KAGVTQTPRYLIKTRGQQVTLSCSPISGHRSVSWYQQTPGQGLQFLFEYFSETQRNKGNFPGRFSGRQFSNSRSEMNVSTLELGDSALYLCASSLNPGELFFGEGSRLTVL.